Listed below are T cell receptor beta chains from one sample, sequenced in a study of OX40 agonist ivuxolimab in advanced cancers. Clones were read by immunoSEQ multiplex PCR, and TCRdb kept only the in-frame ones, dropping some. The sample lists some 54,000 clones; 80% to 90% were seen once. Sample: CD4+ or CD8+ T cells sorted from blood, taken in a trial of the OX40 agonist ivuxolimab. These receptors originate from an adult with an advanced solid tumor such as melanoma, head and neck, liver or kidney cancer. Both conserved end residues are part of each CDR3. A D gene is named only where the DNA matches it firmly. Some rows mark clone size as missing; the rest say once, few, many or name a class of expanded clone.

TGTGCCAGCTCATTTGCAGGGGGCGCCGATGGCTACACCTTC	CASSFAGGADGYTF	TRBV18	14	TRBD1	TRBJ1-2	-
TGCGCCAGCAGCCAACACAGGGGGGGGATGAACACTGAAGCTTTCTTT	CASSQHRGGMNTEAFF	TRBV4-1	16	TRBD1	TRBJ1-1	-
TGTGCCAGCAGCCCCTTTCAGGGGGAAAGAGAGACCCAGTACTTC	CASSPFQGERETQYF	TRBV7-9	15	TRBD1	TRBJ2-5	-
TGTGCCAGTAGTCCGGGGACAGAAGAGACCCAGTACTTC	CASSPGTEETQYF	TRBV19	13	TRBD1	TRBJ2-5	-
TGTGCCAGCAGCCAAGGGGGAAACACCATATATTTT	CASSQGGNTIYF	TRBV5-4	12	-	TRBJ1-3	-
TGTGCCAGCAGCCCGGGGGGTCCTGGAAACACCATATATTTT	CASSPGGPGNTIYF	TRBV5-6	14	-	TRBJ1-3	-
TGTGCCACAGAGCGGACCGCGAGCTCCTACAATGAGCAGTTCTTC	CATERTASSYNEQFF	TRBV6-6	15	-	TRBJ2-1	-
TGCGCCAGCAGCCAAGCCCGATTAGAACTCACCGGCCTACGAGAGCAGTACTTC	CASSQARLELTGLREQYF	TRBV4-1	18	-	TRBJ2-7	once
TGTGCCAGCTCAGGGGAGAACACTGAAGCTTTCTTT	CASSGENTEAFF	TRBV9	12	-	TRBJ1-1	-
TGTGCCACTGGAGGGTGGAGTGAAAAACTGTTTTTT	CATGGWSEKLFF	TRBV19	12	-	TRBJ1-4	-
TGTGCCTGGAGTGTACGTAGCGGGGTAGTCGAGCAGTTCTTC	CAWSVRSGVVEQFF	TRBV30	14	TRBD2	TRBJ2-1	-
TGTGCCAGCAGCCAAACCATGACTAGCGGTGAAGATACGCAGTATTTT	CASSQTMTSGEDTQYF	TRBV4-2	16	TRBD2	TRBJ2-3	-
TGCGCCAGCAGGGATACCGGGACAGGGCTCTACAATGAGCAGTTCTTC	CASRDTGTGLYNEQFF	TRBV10-2	16	TRBD1	TRBJ2-1	once
TGTGCCAGCAGCGTAGGGGCAGGATCTAATGAAAAACTGTTTTTT	CASSVGAGSNEKLFF	TRBV9	15	-	TRBJ1-4	-
TGTGCCAGCAGCTCATACCAGGGACAGGGGCGAGAAGATACGCAGTATTTT	CASSSYQGQGREDTQYF	TRBV11-1	17	TRBD1	TRBJ2-3	-
TGTGCCAGCAGCTCCTCTTTCGACCTACGGGACTATGGCTACACCTTC	CASSSSFDLRDYGYTF	TRBV7-9	16	-	TRBJ1-2	large
TGTGCCAGTAGTGGCCGGGACGGGACCTACGAGCAGTACTTC	CASSGRDGTYEQYF	TRBV19	14	-	TRBJ2-7	few
TGTGCCAGCAAAGCCAGTGCTCTTCCTGGCTACGAGCAGTACTTC	CASKASALPGYEQYF	TRBV7-2	15	-	TRBJ2-7	large
TGTGCCTGGTCCCGGGACCCTAGAGAGCCCCAGCATTTT	CAWSRDPREPQHF	TRBV30	13	-	TRBJ1-5	-
TGTGCCAGTAGTATCGGCGCCAGGGAACTCCAACCTGAAGCTTTCTTT	CASSIGARELQPEAFF	TRBV19	16	-	TRBJ1-1	-
TGTGCCAGCAGCTTAGGGACGGTGGCTAACTATGGCTACACCTTC	CASSLGTVANYGYTF	TRBV7-2	15	-	TRBJ1-2	-
TGCGCCAGCAGCCAAGGACCTGGAGACGACTATGGCTACACCTTC	CASSQGPGDDYGYTF	TRBV4-1	15	-	TRBJ1-2	-
TGTGCCAGCAGCCCCAACTTAGCGAGGAACTATGGCTGCACCTTC	CASSPNLARNYGCTF	TRBV7-8	15	-	TRBJ1-2	-
TGTGCCAGCAGTTTATCGAGCGGGGGGGTCTATGAGACCCAGTACTTC	CASSLSSGGVYETQYF	TRBV27	16	TRBD2	TRBJ2-5	-
TGCGCCAGCAGCCCGGGACAGGGTGGTGAAAAACTGTTTTTT	CASSPGQGGEKLFF	TRBV5-1	14	TRBD1	TRBJ1-4	-
TGTGCCTGGAGTTACGGGGGTCCCTACGAGCAGTACTTC	CAWSYGGPYEQYF	TRBV30	13	-	TRBJ2-7	-
TGTGCCAGCAGTACTAGCGGGGGGCGCACAGATACGCAGTATTTT	CASSTSGGRTDTQYF	TRBV13	15	TRBD2	TRBJ2-3	once
TGCGCCAGCAGCCAGACGGGACTAGCGGGGAGCACAGATACGCAGTATTTT	CASSQTGLAGSTDTQYF	TRBV4-3	17	TRBD2	TRBJ2-3	-
TGTGCCAGCAGCTTTGGTACGGCCACCTACGGGCAGTACTTC	CASSFGTATYGQYF	TRBV7-9	14	-	TRBJ2-7	once
TGCGCCAGCAGCCCAGGGGCGGGCGGGGAGCTGTTTTTT	CASSPGAGGELFF	TRBV4-1	13	-	TRBJ2-2	-
TGTGCCAGCAGTTACCTGGGACAAGAGACCCAGTACTTC	CASSYLGQETQYF	TRBV6-5	13	-	TRBJ2-5	-
TGTGCCATCAGGACCATTCAGGGCCTAGAGACTGGCTACACCTTC	CAIRTIQGLETGYTF	TRBV10-3	15	-	TRBJ1-2	-
TGTGCCAGCAGCTCAGCCTACGAGCAGTACTTC	CASSSAYEQYF	TRBV7-9	11	-	TRBJ2-7	few
TGCGCCAGCAGCCCCCGGGACTTCGAATCGACCTACGAGCAGTACTTC	CASSPRDFESTYEQYF	TRBV4-1	16	-	TRBJ2-7	-
TGTGCCAGCAGCTTGGACAGCATTGAAGCTTTCTTT	CASSLDSIEAFF	TRBV5-4	12	-	TRBJ1-1	-
TGTGCCAGCCAAGGCGGGGTAAGCTACGAGCAGTACTTC	CASQGGVSYEQYF	TRBV7-8	13	-	TRBJ2-7	-
TGTGCCAGCAGCCCCACCGGGACAGGGCCTGAAGCTTTCTTT	CASSPTGTGPEAFF	TRBV7-9	14	TRBD1	TRBJ1-1	-
TGTGCCAGCAGTTCCCCCGACTCGACCCCGGGGGATACGCAGTATTTT	CASSSPDSTPGDTQYF	TRBV6-6	16	-	TRBJ2-3	-
TGTGCTAGTGCCTTAAACAGGCGCCTAGGGGCTGAAGCTTTCTTT	CASALNRRLGAEAFF	TRBV12-5	15	-	TRBJ1-1	-
TGTGCCAGCAGCTTGGACAGGGACGTAGGAGAGACCCAGTACTTC	CASSLDRDVGETQYF	TRBV5-6	15	-	TRBJ2-5	-
TGTGCCAGCAGCTTGTTAAGCTCCTACGAGCAGTACTTC	CASSLLSSYEQYF	TRBV5-4	13	-	TRBJ2-7	-
TGTGCCAGCAGCTTTTCCTGGGGTAAGGAGGAGACCCAGTACTTC	CASSFSWGKEETQYF	TRBV7-9	15	-	TRBJ2-5	-
TGCAGCGTTGGCGACAGGGGCACTGAAGCTTTCTTT	CSVGDRGTEAFF	TRBV29-1	12	TRBD1	TRBJ1-1	-